This T cell receptor beta chain was observed in a study of molecular identifiers for immune sequencing clone quantification. Study as a whole: Replicate runs used RNA from roughly 18,000 or 92,000 naive CD8 cells, which was split five ways into aliquots, and four of those aliquots were then sequenced.

The germline CDR1 and CDR2 sequences are MNHEY and SVGAGI. This CDR3 is built from 14 residues. MiXCR was run by TCRdb on the PCR reads, yielding one entry per CDR3 protein. The sample includes just under 650,000 distinct CDR3 sequences, just under 20% of them seen just once. This clonotype occurred a few times. One junction end does not reproduce the germline sequence, and a read error may be involved. Sorting selected naive CD8 T cells with a CD8+CD4-CCR7+CD45RA+ phenotype. This sequence originates from a human donor in good health. Some libraries in this study had Jurkat cell RNA spiked in. The gene calls are TRBV6-5 and TRBJ1-1; D ambiguous. The sample consisted of naive CD8+ T cells from blood, with Jurkat cell RNA spiked in. Subset noted: FACS-sorted CD8+CD4-CCR7+CD45RA+ naive T cells. The CDR3 DNA is TGTGCCAGCAGTGGAACCGACGGGAACACTGGAGCTTTCTTT. It encodes CASSGTDGNTGAFF.